The rows below give T cell receptor beta chains drawn from one sample of a study of T-cell reconstitution after alpha-beta-depleted transplantation in children. From the PCR reads, TCRdb called clonotypes with MiXCR, one entry per CDR3 protein. The sample holds fewer than 350,000 distinct CDR3 sequences, more than 9% seen once. The material was peripheral blood, obtained 180 days after TCRalphabeta/CD19-depleted stem cell transplant. These receptors were obtained from a male patient aged 2 to 9 who had a stem cell transplant for chronic granulomatous disease, so the T cells may come from the graft donor. CDR3s include the opening cysteine and the closing phenylalanine or tryptophan. The order of the fields is D gene, V gene, clone size, J gene, CDR3 DNA, CDR3 protein. A D gene is named only where the DNA matches it firmly. Expanded clones are given a class, and other clones once, few, many or no size at all.

D gene: .
V gene: TRBV7-2
clone size: few
J gene: TRBJ1-2
CDR3 DNA: TGTGCCAGCAGCTTAGCGGGTAATGGCTACACCTTC
CDR3 protein: CASSLAGNGYTF

D gene: .
V gene: TRBV5-1
clone size: few
J gene: TRBJ1-2
CDR3 DNA: TGCGCCAGCAGCTTGACCAGTAACTATGGCTACACCTTC
CDR3 protein: CASSLTSNYGYTF

D gene: .
V gene: TRBV5-5
clone size: many
J gene: TRBJ1-5
CDR3 DNA: TGTGCCAGCAGCTTGGTTGTAAATAGCAATCAGCCCCAGCATTTT
CDR3 protein: CASSLVVNSNQPQHF

D gene: .
V gene: TRBV2
clone size: .
J gene: TRBJ2-5
CDR3 DNA: TGTGCCAGCAGTAACGAGGCCTTCAGGGCCCTGACCGGAGAGACCCAGTACTTC
CDR3 protein: CASSNEAFRALTGETQYF

D gene: .
V gene: TRBV11-2
clone size: .
J gene: TRBJ2-7
CDR3 DNA: TGTGCCAGCAGCCCGGTCGGTAGGGTTTCCTACGAGCAGTACTTC
CDR3 protein: CASSPVGRVSYEQYF

D gene: TRBD2
V gene: TRBV6-2/TRBV6-3
clone size: .
J gene: TRBJ2-1
CDR3 DNA: TGTGCCAGCAGTTACTCTGGGACTAGCGGGAGTAAGTTCTTC
CDR3 protein: CASSYSGTSGSKFF

D gene: .
V gene: TRBV5-5
clone size: many
J gene: TRBJ2-1
CDR3 DNA: TGTGCCAGCAGACGGGCCACCAATGAGCAGTTCTTC
CDR3 protein: CASRRATNEQFF

D gene: .
V gene: TRBV10-3
clone size: many
J gene: TRBJ2-7
CDR3 DNA: TGTGCCATCAGTGAGGGTGATTCGGACGAGCAGTACTTC
CDR3 protein: CAISEGDSDEQYF

D gene: .
V gene: TRBV20-1
clone size: many
J gene: TRBJ2-1
CDR3 DNA: TGCAGTGCTAGAGGGGTGGGCAATGAGCAGTTCTTC
CDR3 protein: CSARGVGNEQFF

D gene: TRBD2
V gene: TRBV9
clone size: many
J gene: TRBJ2-2
CDR3 DNA: TGTGCCAGCAGCGTAGGACTAGCGGGGACCGGGGAGCTGTTTTTT
CDR3 protein: CASSVGLAGTGELFF

D gene: .
V gene: TRBV7-9
clone size: many
J gene: TRBJ2-5
CDR3 DNA: TGTGCCAGCAGGGAAAGGGAGAGGCAAGAGACCCAGTACTTC
CDR3 protein: CASRERERQETQYF

D gene: .
V gene: TRBV6-2/TRBV6-3
clone size: .
J gene: TRBJ2-3
CDR3 DNA: TGTGCCAGCAGTTACCAGCGGGTCGAATCAGATACGCAGTATTTT
CDR3 protein: CASSYQRVESDTQYF

D gene: .
V gene: TRBV7-2
clone size: many
J gene: TRBJ2-2
CDR3 DNA: TGTGCCAGCAGCTTAGCGTCTAGCGTGAACACCGGGGAGCTGTTTTTT
CDR3 protein: CASSLASSVNTGELFF

D gene: .
V gene: TRBV10-3
clone size: .
J gene: TRBJ2-7
CDR3 DNA: TGTGCCATCAGTGAGTCGGCTAGTTTCTACGAGCAGTACTTC
CDR3 protein: CAISESASFYEQYF

D gene: .
V gene: TRBV5-1
clone size: many
J gene: TRBJ2-7
CDR3 DNA: TGCGCCAGCAGCTTGGAAGTGAGGGCCGTAACCTACGAGCAGTACTTC
CDR3 protein: CASSLEVRAVTYEQYF

D gene: TRBD2
V gene: TRBV14
clone size: many
J gene: TRBJ2-7
CDR3 DNA: TGTGCCAGCAGCCACCCCGGGACTAGCGGGGGGAACGAGCAGTACTTC
CDR3 protein: CASSHPGTSGGNEQYF

D gene: TRBD2
V gene: TRBV13
clone size: many
J gene: TRBJ2-3
CDR3 DNA: TGTGCCAGCAGCTCCAGGACTAGCGGGGGGCACACAGATACGCAGTATTTT
CDR3 protein: CASSSRTSGGHTDTQYF

D gene: .
V gene: TRBV15
clone size: many
J gene: TRBJ1-2
CDR3 DNA: TGTGCCACCAATGGCGAGGGTTATGGCTACACCTTC
CDR3 protein: CATNGEGYGYTF

D gene: TRBD2
V gene: TRBV3-1
clone size: .
J gene: TRBJ2-1
CDR3 DNA: TGTGCCAGCAGCCAAGACGGACTAGCGGGTGATGAGCAGTTCTTC
CDR3 protein: CASSQDGLAGDEQFF

D gene: .
V gene: TRBV27
clone size: many
J gene: TRBJ1-5
CDR3 DNA: TGTGCCAGCAGTCCCCTCACAGGGAATCAGCCCCAGCATTTT
CDR3 protein: CASSPLTGNQPQHF

D gene: .
V gene: TRBV14
clone size: many
J gene: TRBJ2-1
CDR3 DNA: TGTGCCAGCTCTCGACTTGAGAATGAGCAGTTCTTC
CDR3 protein: CASSRLENEQFF

D gene: TRBD2
V gene: TRBV7-2
clone size: many
J gene: TRBJ2-1
CDR3 DNA: TGTGCCAGCAGCTGTACAGGGGGCTGGGGACTAGCGGGAGAAGGATACAATGAGCAGTTCTTC
CDR3 protein: CASSCTGGWGLAGEGYNEQFF

D gene: .
V gene: TRBV5-1
clone size: many
J gene: TRBJ2-3
CDR3 DNA: TGCGCCAGCAGCTTGCTGGAATACACAGATACGCAGTATTTT
CDR3 protein: CASSLLEYTDTQYF

D gene: TRBD1
V gene: TRBV20-1
clone size: many
J gene: TRBJ1-2
CDR3 DNA: TGCAGTGCTAGCCCATGGACAGGGTATGGCTATGGCTACACCTTC
CDR3 protein: CSASPWTGYGYGYTF

D gene: .
V gene: TRBV3-1
clone size: many
J gene: TRBJ1-4
CDR3 DNA: TGTGCCAGCAGCACGAGGGCGGGACTTCAGAAACTGTTTTTT
CDR3 protein: CASSTRAGLQKLFF

D gene: TRBD1
V gene: TRBV2
clone size: .
J gene: TRBJ2-7
CDR3 DNA: TGTGCCAGCAGGGCTCGGACAGGGGAGCAGTACGAGCAGTACTTC
CDR3 protein: CASRARTGEQYEQYF

D gene: TRBD2
V gene: TRBV5-6
clone size: few
J gene: TRBJ2-7
CDR3 DNA: TGTGCCAGCAGCGCTAGCGGGACATACCCACGACACGAGCAGTACTTC
CDR3 protein: CASSASGTYPRHEQYF

D gene: TRBD2
V gene: TRBV20-1
clone size: many
J gene: TRBJ2-2
CDR3 DNA: TGCAGTACTAGTAGACTAGCGATCGGGGAGCTGTTTTTT
CDR3 protein: CSTSRLAIGELFF

D gene: .
V gene: TRBV28
clone size: few
J gene: TRBJ1-6
CDR3 DNA: TGTGCCAGCAGTTCCCCCTGGGTAAGGGGTAATTCACCCATCCACTTT
CDR3 protein: CASSSPWVRGNSPIHF

D gene: .
V gene: TRBV5-1
clone size: many
J gene: TRBJ1-6
CDR3 DNA: TGCGCCAGCAAACGTGGACTCGGGGATTCACCCCTCCACTTT
CDR3 protein: CASKRGLGDSPLHF

D gene: .
V gene: TRBV30
clone size: few
J gene: TRBJ2-1
CDR3 DNA: TGTGCCTGGAGTGTACTTGGCAGACAAGTAGGGGAGCAGTTCTTC
CDR3 protein: CAWSVLGRQVGEQFF